One T cell receptor (beta chain) is described in this entry. The data belong to a study of blood T cell repertoires in COVID-19. Study in general: Samples of COVID-19 (acute and convalescent) were obtained from the United States, Italy and Spain. Sample material is recorded as cDNA or gDNA derived from T cells, B-cell-depleted T cells, or PBMCs.

CDR3 length: 15 amino acids. Germline lookup yields CDR1 MNHEY and CDR2 SMNVEV (reference sequence). Trimming removed 0 bases at V and 4 bases at J, with 7 bases between. As processed by the authors: Reference gene primers were amplified, and this amplification served to estimate nucleated cell counts. Generated by immunoSEQ multiplex PCR, the TCRdb table keeps only in-frame clones and is missing some. From that table come the V and J calls and clone size; the DNA was used to work out D and trimming. Of around 110,000 clones in the sample, more than 70% are singletons; the top ten hold 5.5% to 8%. The rearrangement uses TRBV27 and TRBJ1-6; D gene ambiguous. The TCR sequence derives from a man in his fifties or sixties with active or convalescent COVID-19. The source material was peripheral blood. The DNA for the CDR3 is TGTGCCAGCAGTTTATCCCCAGTTTATAATTCACCCCTCCACTTT. It translates to CASSLSPVYNSPLHF.